This TCR beta chain was observed in a study of blood T cell repertoires in COVID-19. Libraries were prepared by immunoSEQ multiplex PCR; TCRdb keeps only in-frame clonotypes and omits some of them. The sample carries roughly 200,000 clones, roughly three quarters recorded once. The CDR3 loop spans 15 amino acids. Per germline, CDR1 SGDLS and CDR2 YYNGEE. V lost 0 bases, J lost 6 bases, and 8 bases stayed unmatched. This clonotype originated in a middle-aged woman with COVID-19, enrolled during active disease. This chain joins TRBV9 and TRBJ2-7; 8 nucleotides line up with TRBD1. What was sequenced was peripheral blood. In DNA, the CDR3 is TGTGCCAGCAGCGTAGGAGGGAACAGGGGGACCGAGCAGTACTTC. Its translation: CASSVGGNRGTEQYF.